This T cell receptor (beta chain) was sequenced for a study of T cells in Graves' hyperthyroidism and ophthalmopathy. The TCR beta CDR3 regions underwent amplification using RNA transcripts as the source. First-round RT-PCR targeting the TCR CDR3 was performed with the HTBI primer set. TCRdb analysed the multiplex PCR reads with MiXCR anew, one entry per CDR3 protein. The sample lists more than 500,000 distinct CDR3 sequences; 15% to 20% were seen once. This clonotype occurred many times. Germline loops: CDR1 SNHLY, CDR2 FYNNEI. The V end lost 10 bases, the J end lost 2 bases, and 11 bases lay between the germline ends. CDR3 length equals 12 residues.

Sequencing used blood. The rearrangement joins TRBV2 to TRBJ1-2; tentatively, D is TRBD1 (5 bases). This receptor was identified in a woman in her twenties or thirties with Graves' ophthalmopathy. The CDR3 loop is CATRDGNYGYTF. In nucleotides, the CDR3 is TGTGCCACCCGGGACGGAAACTATGGCTACACCTTC. The whole variable domain, filled in from reference TRBV2 and TRBJ1-2, reads EPEVTQTPSHQVTQMGQEVILRCVPISNHLYFYWYRQILGQKVEFLVSFYNNEISEKSEIFDDQFSVERPDGSNFTLKIRSTKLEDSAMYFCATRDGNYGYTFGSGTRLTVV.